The 7 T cell receptor beta chains presented below share a single source sample, sequenced in a study of shared clonotypes between healthy human individuals. TCRdb keeps only in-frame clones here, not all; method: immunoSEQ multiplex PCR. The sample consists of some 1 million clones, more than 65% of them appearing once. The source material was memory CD4+ T cells sorted from blood. The sample's subset: CD45RA-negative fraction. These receptors all come from a man younger than 30 in good health.

The CDR3 region has the DNA TGTGCCAGCTCACCGGCCAGATTCTCTGGAAACACCATATATTTT. Translation: CASSPARFSGNTIYF. The chain carries TRBV18 and TRBJ1-3; D is ambiguous. The V end was cut by 3 bases, the J end by 0 bases, with 9 bases between. This CDR3 has 15 amino acids. CDR1 and CDR2 from the germline V gene are KGHSH and LQKENI.

The chain recombines TRBV6-4 with TRBJ1-1; 9 nucleotides align to TRBD1. Germline lookup yields CDR1 MRHNA and CDR2 SNTAGT. This CDR3 has 15 amino acids. The ends lost 4 bases at V and 1 base at J; junction bases unmatched: 4. The CDR3 loop reads CASSVDRGANTEAFF. CDR3 DNA: TGTGCCAGCAGTGTCGACAGGGGGGCGAACACTGAAGCTTTCTTT.

Remarks on this clone: The sample has other DNA sequences that encode this CDR3 too. This chain uses TRBV6-1 with TRBJ1-5, with a weak D call TRBD1 (5 bases). CDR1 is MNHNS and CDR2 is SASEGT in the germline V gene. The CDR3 covers 14 residues. The germline V and J ends were trimmed by 6 bases and 1 base, with 10 bases remaining between them. CDR3 DNA: TGTGCCAGCAGCGGGACTGGAAGCAATCAGCCCCAGCATTTT. It specifies CASSGTGSNQPQHF.

This chain links TRBV7-2 with TRBJ1-5, with D hard to call. This CDR3 has 16 residues. With 1 base removed from V and 5 bases from J, the gap between germline ends came to 15 bases. Per germline, CDR1 SGHTA and CDR2 FQGNSA. CDR3 DNA sequence: TGTGCCAGCAGCTTAGGTGGTTGGTATTTGGATCAGCCCCAGCATTTT. Translating it yields CASSLGGWYLDQPQHF. The full variable domain, with the rest looked up from reference TRBV7-2 and TRBJ1-5, is GAGVSQSPSNKVTEKGKDVELRCDPISGHTALYWYRQSLGQGLEFLIYFQGNSAPDKSGLPSDRFSAERTGGSVSTLTIQRTQQEDSAVYLCASSLGGWYLDQPQHFGDGTRLSIL.

V is TRBV9 and J is TRBJ2-2; D is perhaps TRBD1 (6 bases). Germline V lookup: CDR1 SGDLS, CDR2 YYNGEE. CDR3 length: 14 amino acids. The ends were cut back, 6 bases at V and 1 base at J, with 10 bases in the middle. This CDR3 reads CASTGVQNTGELFF. The DNA of the CDR3 is TGTGCCAGCACAGGGGTCCAGAACACCGGGGAGCTGTTTTTT.

This clone was detected many times. The gene calls are TRBV5-1 and TRBJ2-7, with D maybe TRBD1 (5 bases). V lost 0 bases, J lost 6 bases, and 13 bases lay in between. CDR3 length: 14 amino acids. Germline lookup yields CDR1 SGHRS and CDR2 YFSETQ. In DNA, the CDR3 is TGCGCCAGCAGCTTGGGGACACCGGGTCGCGAGCAGTACTTC. Translating it yields CASSLGTPGREQYF.

The J gene is TRBJ2-5, the V gene TRBV2; 16 nucleotides line up with TRBD2. CDR3 length equals 16 residues. Germline-derived CDR1 and CDR2 are SNHLY and FYNNEI. V was pared by 7 bases and J by 5 bases, with 7 bases of the junction left unmatched. CDR3 sequence (DNA): TGTGCCAGCAAGGGGACTAGCGGGAGGGTTGGGGAGACCCAGTACTTC. As protein: CASKGTSGRVGETQYF.